This paragraph covers one TCR beta chain sequence. What it recognizes is unknown. This entry comes from a study of Ad26.COV2.S vaccination and SARS-CoV-2 variants. Study background: Each vaccinee took Ad26.COV2.S intramuscularly, once or twice 56 days apart. Study results and limitations: Vaccine and placebo recipients had similar non-spike TCR breadth.

The CDR3 has 14 residues. The ends lost 7 bases at V and 2 bases at J; junction bases unmatched: 6. Germline V CDR1 and CDR2: LNHDA, SQIVND (reference sequence). This table comes from immunoSEQ multiplex PCR, and its TCRdb copy is limited to in-frame clones, with some not included. The sample lists approximately 480,000 clones, roughly 87% seen once, with roughly 13% in the top ten. Treatment noted: over 15 received Ad26.COV2.S at low or high dose, single or two shots; about five received placebo; per-sample allocation not given. Day 63 following the first vaccine or placebo injection was when the samples were taken.

Sequencing was performed on peripheral blood, taken in a trial of Ad26.COV2.S vaccine versus placebo. V gene TRBV19 combines with J gene TRBJ1-2; 8 positions match TRBD1. The receptor was isolated from a person between 18 and 60 years old who received the Ad26.COV2.S COVID-19 vaccine or a placebo. This CDR3 is CASTLDRANYGYTF. The CDR3 DNA follows: TGTGCCAGTACCCTGGACAGGGCCAACTATGGCTACACCTTC. Full variable domain (outside the CDR3, taken from reference TRBV19 and TRBJ1-2): DGGITQSPKYLFRKEGQNVTLSCEQNLNHDAMYWYRQDPGQGLRLIYYSQIVNDFQKGDIAEGYSVSREKKESFPLTVTSAQKNPTAFYLCASTLDRANYGYTFGSGTRLTVV.